This TCR beta chain was obtained from a study of early T cells in non-severe SARS-CoV-2 infection (dated by TCRdb to the early 2020s). In the study overall: Because TCR sequencing relied on bulk RNA taken from unsorted whole blood, pairing of alpha and beta chains was not possible. Results and caveats for the whole study, not just this receptor: Matching against VDJdb was skewed toward anti-spike CD8 responses, likely underestimated virus-specific expansions, and missed private and CD4 specificities.

This clonotype was observed a handful of times. Its antigen is not yet known. Qualities for individual bases were not recorded, and no much larger clone is one base off. The library was built by means of 5' RACE. This sample was sequenced with a NextSeq 500. To correct for sequencing error and PCR bias, the TCR library protocol tagged individual cDNA molecules with unique molecular identifiers. TCR alpha and beta chains were both sequenced, and the abundances of alpha and beta sequences in each sample were closely correlated with each other. Per the source publication's procedure: V gene, J gene and CDR3 annotation of TCR sequences was performed with Decombinator V4. Expanded TCRs were defined as changing significantly between any two time points under a Poisson model with p below 0.0001. Abundances of TCRs were expressed as counts per million after normalisation to the total number of TCRs sequenced in each sample. TRAV1-2 paired with TRAJ12, TRAJ20 or TRAJ33 defined MAIT TCRs, while TRAV10 paired with TRAJ18 defined iNKT TCRs. VDJdb, accessed 1 November 2021, was searched for CMV, EBV and SARS-CoV-2 annotated TCRs, excluding TCRs annotated for multiple antigens. The public reads were reprocessed in TCRdb via fastp at Q25 and MiXCR, keeping in-frame beta chains. Rows are unified per CDR3 protein, each entry keeping the most common DNA and genes. The V and J calls and clone size come from TCRdb's table, not from the authors' own analysis. The sample table contains more than 85,000 distinct CDR3 sequences; only one count was recorded for over 10% of them. Together, the top ten hold less than 4.5% of the sample.

From a lookup of the germline V gene (reference sequence), CDR1 and CDR2 are SEHNR and FQNEAQ. Counted from cysteine to phenylalanine, this CDR3 has 15 amino acids. Here the CDR3 DNA is all that survives: 45 bases in frame from base 1. Trimming costs V 1 base and J 0 bases, and their ends lie 9 bases apart. A case-control design nested within a healthcare worker cohort in London, UK, was used, with weekly nasopharyngeal swab PCR tests and blood sampling performed. Healthcare workers were enrolled in the week of the UK lockdown, from 23 to 31 March 2020, and were followed every week for up to 16 weeks.

The sample was whole blood, taken at baseline. The receptor was derived from an adult who was a healthcare worker with PCR-confirmed SARS-CoV-2 infection or an uninfected control (not recorded which). The chain is encoded by TRBV7-9 joined to TRBJ1-2, with the D gene uncertain. The DNA sequence follows: TGTGCCAGCAGCTTAGACGCGGGAGCTAACTATGGCTACACCTTC. This yields the protein CASSLDAGANYGYTF.